The 9 T cell receptor beta chains given below trace back to one sample, sequenced in a study of T cells in Graves' hyperthyroidism and ophthalmopathy. The CDR3 regions of TCR beta were amplified from RNA transcripts. In the first-round RT-PCR of the TCR CDR3, the HTBI primer set was used. TCRdb re-derived calls from the multiplex PCR reads in MiXCR, one entry per CDR3 protein. The data contain 500,000 to 600,000 distinct CDR3 sequences, around 42% of them singletons. The specimen sequenced was peripheral blood or thyroid tissue (not recorded which). Receptors were obtained from a woman in her late teens or twenties with Graves' hyperthyroidism.

This clonotype was seen many times. This chain links TRBV7-9 with TRBJ1-1; D gene ambiguous. The germline V gene encodes CDR1 SEHNR and CDR2 FQNEAQ (reference sequence). The CDR3 loop spans 12 amino acids. V gave up 3 bases and J gave up 5 bases, with 7 bases separating them. Here the CDR3 DNA reads TGTGCCAGCAGCTTGGCGGAAACTGAAGCTTTCTTT. This sequence encodes CASSLAETEAFF.

The chain combines TRBV16 with TRBJ2-7, with TRBD2 identical over 11 bases. Germline values: CDR1 KGHSY, CDR2 FQNENV. The trim removed 5 bases at V and 7 bases at J, leaving 4 bases unmatched. This CDR3 has 13 residues. The CDR3 nucleotides read TGTGCCAGCAGCTCCCCTAGCGGGAGGGAGCAGTACTTC. Its protein product is CASSSPSGREQYF.

This clonotype came up many times. V usage is TRBV2 and J usage is TRBJ1-5; D gene ambiguous. V lost 5 bases to trimming and J lost 1 base, with 12 bases between them. The V gene's germline CDR1 is SNHLY and CDR2 FYNNEI. The CDR3 length is 15 residues. Written as DNA, the CDR3 is TGTGCCAGCAGTCCGCGCCTAGGGAGCAATCAGCCCCAGCATTTT. Amino acids: CASSPRLGSNQPQHF.

This clonotype was seen many times. This chain connects TRBV6-5 to TRBJ1-5, with 9 positions matching TRBD1. Germline CDR1 is MNHEY and CDR2 is SVGAGI. There are 14 residues in the CDR3. The J segment lost 4 bases and the V segment lost 8 bases, leaving 6 bases of the junction unmatched. For the CDR3, the DNA is TGTGCCAGCGGGGGACAGGGCCAAAATCAGCCCCAGCATTTT. This codes for CASGGQGQNQPQHF.

This clonotype has ten or more counts. The chain recombines TRBV20-1 with TRBJ2-5; the D gene is possibly TRBD2 (5 bases). CDR3 length: 13 residues. CDR1 is DFQATT, CDR2 SNEGSKA, per germline (reference sequence). Trimming took 6 bases from V and 3 from J, leaving 14 bases between them. CDR3 protein: CSARRAPEETQYF. The CDR3 nucleotides are TGCAGTGCGAGGCGGGCTCCAGAAGAGACCCAGTACTTC.

This clonotype was seen ten or more times. This sequence joins TRBV6-1 and TRBJ2-7, with TRBD1 matching 7 bases. CDR3 size: 14 residues. V shed 2 bases and J 5 bases; nucleotides not matched to a gene: 6. Germline CDR1 and CDR2: MNHNS and SASEGT. CDR3 sequence (DNA): TGTGCCAGCAGTGAACGACAGGGTCTGGACGAGCAGTACTTC. Translated, it gives CASSERQGLDEQYF.

The chain recombines TRBV29-1 with TRBJ1-5; D uncertain. CDR3 length: 14 residues. V lost 3 bases, J lost 6 bases, and 15 bases lay in between. Germline V gene lookup returns CDR1 SQVTM and CDR2 ANQGSEA. The CDR3 protein is CSVESRVGSQPQHF. The DNA of the CDR3 is TGCAGCGTTGAGAGCCGGGTGGGATCTCAGCCCCAGCATTTT.

Notes on this clonotype: A much larger clonotype is one base distant, so this may be a read error. The V gene is TRBV5-1, the J gene TRBJ2-5; possible D gene TRBD1, 7 bases. The CDR3 is 14 amino acids. V was cut by 3 bases and J by 3 bases, with 12 bases left in between. Germline CDR1 SGHRS, CDR2 YFSETQ. CDR3: CASSSEGQKETQYF. As DNA, the CDR3 is TGCGCCAGCAGCTCGGAGGGACAGAAAGAGACCCAGTACTTC.

The CDR3 is CSKDRGPSYEQYF. CDR3 nucleotides: TGCAGCAAAGACAGGGGCCCCTCCTACGAGCAGTACTTC. The chain is built from TRBV29-1 and TRBJ2-7; 8 bases line up with TRBD1. There are 13 residues in the CDR3. J lost 0 bases, V lost 8 bases, and 6 bases had no gene match. Germline lookup yields CDR1 SQVTM and CDR2 ANQGSEA.